Below, one TCR beta chain is given with its context. Antigen unknown. This specimen comes from a study of cytomegalovirus exposure and HLA in healthy donors. Overall study results and limits: A few chains tied to CMV proved CMV antigen-specific in vitro. Earlier results showed most TCR beta V segments being productive about 87% or about 30% of the time.

PCR employed 60 Vbeta and 13 Jbeta primers. TCRdb's copy holds only in-frame clones and misses some; the assay was immunoSEQ multiplex PCR. The table shows some 140,000 clones, with 60% to 80% occurring only once. V was trimmed by 6 bases and J by 2 bases, leaving 17 bases between them. This CDR3 is built from 15 residues. From germline, CDR1 is LNHDA and CDR2 SQIVND (reference sequence). Donors counted as nominally healthy when sampled, yet unrecorded immune exposures were likely. V and J are TRBV19 and TRBJ2-7; a possible D gene is TRBD2 (5 bases). This TCR came from a man aged 50-60 years in good health and CMV-seronegative. The sequenced sample consisted of PBMCs. CDR3: CASRQNEGRAYEQYF. The CDR3 bases are TGTGCCAGTAGACAAAACGAGGGTCGGGCCTACGAGCAGTACTTC. Based on the CDR3 plus reference TRBV19 and TRBJ2-7, the full variable domain is DGGITQSPKYLFRKEGQNVTLSCEQNLNHDAMYWYRQDPGQGLRLIYYSQIVNDFQKGDIAEGYSVSREKKESFPLTVTSAQKNPTAFYLCASRQNEGRAYEQYFGPGTRLTVT.